The 9 T cell receptor beta chains in this list originate from one sample, sequenced in a study of T cells in Graves' hyperthyroidism and ophthalmopathy. The source material, RNA transcripts, was used to amplify TCR beta CDR3 regions. The HTBI primer set drove a first-round RT-PCR of the TCR CDR3. TCRdb reanalysed the multiplex PCR reads using MiXCR and keeps one entry per CDR3 protein. The profile covers about 840,000 distinct CDR3 sequences, with roughly 40% appearing a single time and approximately 10% taken by the ten largest. Sequencing was carried out using blood. These receptors all come from a man in his late teens or twenties with Graves' hyperthyroidism.

This clonotype was seen at least ten times. The chain combines TRBV6-1 with TRBJ1-1; no reliable D call. The CDR3 has 12 residues. Germline V CDR1 and CDR2: MNHNS, SASEGT. V gave up 9 bases and J gave up 5 bases, with 13 bases separating them. CDR3 sequence: CASSETGTEAFF. DNA for the CDR3: TGTGCCAGTAGCGAGACGGGAACTGAAGCTTTCTTT.

This clonotype appeared many times. The chain carries TRBV24-1 and TRBJ2-2; unclear D gene. The V and J ends lost 4 bases and 7 bases respectively, with 9 bases between them. The CDR3 has 13 amino acids. In germline, CDR1 is KGHDR, CDR2 SFDVKD. CDR3 sequence: CATSEVSGGELFF. The CDR3 bases are TGTGCCACCAGTGAGGTGTCGGGCGGGGAGCTGTTTTTT.

The gene calls are TRBV12-3 or TRBV12-4 and TRBJ2-2; 7 bases agree with TRBD1. V shed 8 bases and J 7 bases; nucleotides not matched to a gene: 7. This CDR3 spans 13 amino acids. Written as DNA, the CDR3 is TGTGCCAGCCAACAGGGGCGGCACGGGGAGCTGTTTTTT. This sequence encodes CASQQGRHGELFF.

The chain couples TRBV12-3 or TRBV12-4 to TRBJ2-7; 7 positions match TRBD1. V lost 4 bases to trimming and J lost 5 bases; unmatched junction nucleotides: 14. The CDR3 extends over 16 amino acids. CDR3 in DNA: TGTGCCAGCAGTTCCCTCCAGACAGGGACGCAAGACGAGCAGTACTTC. This sequence encodes CASSSLQTGTQDEQYF.

V usage is TRBV12-3 or TRBV12-4 and J usage is TRBJ2-5; TRBD1 matches at 7 bases. The junction had 8 bases not matched to a gene; V was cut back by 6 bases and J by 4 bases. There are 14 residues in the CDR3. In DNA form, the CDR3 reads TGTGCCAGCAGCCCTACAGGGGCGGTAGAGACCCAGTACTTC. Translated: CASSPTGAVETQYF.

The rearrangement links TRBV20-1 to TRBJ2-5; 9 bases fit TRBD1. The V gene end was trimmed by 3 bases and the J gene end by 5 bases; junction bases not matched to a gene: 7. The length of the CDR3 is 14 residues. Germline V CDR1 and CDR2: DFQATT, SNEGSKA (reference sequence). The CDR3 DNA is TGCAGTGCTAGTCCGGGACAGGGAAGGGAGACCCAGTACTTC. This translates into CSASPGQGRETQYF.

The chain combines TRBV7-6 with TRBJ2-2; D is unclear. The CDR3 is 14 amino acids. Germline V gives CDR1 SGHVS, CDR2 FNYEAQ. V was shortened by 3 bases and J by 2 bases, with 7 bases between the two germline ends. The CDR3 nucleotides are TGTGCCAGCAGCTTGCAGCATAACACCGGGGAGCTGTTTTTT. It translates to CASSLQHNTGELFF. Full variable domain (missing parts from reference TRBV7-6 and TRBJ2-2): GAGVSQSPRYKVTKRGQDVALRCDPISGHVSLYWYRQALGQGPEFLTYFNYEAQQDKSGLPNDRFSAERPEGSISTLTIQRTEQRDSAMYRCASSLQHNTGELFFGEGSRLTVL.

The chain carries TRBV2 and TRBJ2-7, with TRBD1 identical over 9 bases. Germline V gives CDR1 SNHLY, CDR2 FYNNEI. V lost 2 bases and J lost 2; bases outside the gene matches: 7. The CDR3 runs 16 residues. The CDR3 bases are TGTGCCAGCAGTGAAATTTTGAGGGACAGGGCCTACGAGCAGTACTTC. It encodes CASSEILRDRAYEQYF.

This clonotype was seen a few times. V and J are TRBV20-1 and TRBJ1-2; 7 nucleotides match TRBD1. Trimming took 5 bases from V and 5 from J; bases not matched to a gene: 8. The V gene's germline CDR1 is DFQATT and CDR2 SNEGSKA (reference sequence). The CDR3 extends over 13 amino acids. The CDR3 DNA reads TGCAGTGCTGAAGACAGGGAAGGTTATGGCTACACCTTC. As protein: CSAEDREGYGYTF.